These 12 T cell receptor beta chains share one sample of origin, sequenced in a study of CD4+ T cells in melanoma. Some clones are missing from TCRdb's copy, which holds only in-frame ones; the method was immunoSEQ multiplex PCR. Of roughly 10,000 clones listed, approximately 68% are singletons. The sample comprised cells from a culture (not recorded whether cultured in vitro). The origin of the receptors is a human donor with melanoma.

In the case of this clone: Mismatch with germline at one junction end may stem from a read error. V and J are TRBV5-1 and TRBJ2-1; D not certain. The CDR3 totals 14 residues. CDR1 is SGHRS, CDR2 YFSETQ, per germline. CDR3 DNA: TGCGCCAGCAGCTTCACCAACTTCTACACTGAGCAGTTCTTC. It encodes CASSFTNFYTEQFF.

V is TRBV18 and J is TRBJ2-5, with D tentatively TRBD2 (5 bases). The V gene lost 5 bases and the J gene lost 4 bases, with 11 bases spanning the gap. This CDR3 contains 13 residues. Germline V gene lookup returns CDR1 KGHSH and CDR2 LQKENI. CDR3: CASSLRDGETQYF. As DNA, the CDR3 is TGTGCCAGCTCATTGAGGGATGGAGAGACCCAGTACTTC.

The chain links TRBV7-3 to TRBJ1-1; D is ambiguous. This CDR3 comprises 13 residues. V shed 2 bases and J shed 8 bases, with 12 bases lying between them. The germline CDR1 and CDR2 sequences are SGHTA and FQGTGA. In DNA form, the CDR3 reads TGTGCCAGCAGCTTATTCGCTGAAGGGGAAGCTTTCTTT. Translation gives CASSLFAEGEAFF.

The chain combines TRBV7-6 with TRBJ1-6; D unresolved. The CDR3 loop spans 14 amino acids. Trimming took off 5 bases at V and 8 bases at J, with 13 bases between the two ends. Germline V gene sequence: CDR1 SGHVS, CDR2 FNYEAQ. The CDR3 loop is CASSRESNDSPLHF. In DNA form, the CDR3 reads TGTGCCAGCAGCCGCGAGTCTAATGATTCACCCCTCCACTTT.

This clone has more than one count but fewer than ten. The rearrangement links TRBV4-2 to TRBJ1-5, with D possibly being TRBD1 (5 bases). The ends were cut back, 2 bases at V and 7 bases at J, with 15 bases in the middle. This CDR3 is 15 amino acids long. Germline V gives CDR1 LGHNA, CDR2 YNFKEQ. CDR3 loop: CASSQLLWGEQPQHF. The CDR3 DNA reads TGTGCCAGCAGCCAACTGCTCTGGGGGGAACAGCCCCAGCATTTT.

With regard to this clone: Compared with germline, one end of the junction differs, possibly owing to a read error. Here the CDR3 DNA reads TGTGCTAGCAGCCCCGGGTTAGCGGGGGCGCAAGAGACCCAGTACTTC. Amino acids: CASSPGLAGAQETQYF. The V call is TRBV7-7, the J call TRBJ2-5; 9 nucleotides align to TRBD2. This CDR3 region has 16 residues. Germline V gene lookup returns CDR1 SSHAT and CDR2 FNYEAQ (reference sequence).

The rearrangement uses TRBV2 and TRBJ1-1; possibly TRBD1 for D (5 bases). The CDR3 sequence is 16 residues long. The V gene's germline CDR1 is SNHLY and CDR2 FYNNEI. V gave up 5 bases and J gave up 0 bases, with 16 bases separating them. In DNA, the CDR3 is TGTGCCAGCAGTCCAATAAGGGACTGGATGAACACTGAAGCTTTCTTT. Protein sequence: CASSPIRDWMNTEAFF.

The chain employs TRBV5-1 and TRBJ1-4; tentative D call: TRBD1 (5 bases). Trimming cost V 0 bases and J 1 base, with 7 bases left between them. This CDR3 has 15 amino acids. The germline V gene has CDR1 SGHRS and CDR2 YFSETQ. CDR3 residues: CASSLARGTNEKLFF. The CDR3 DNA follows: TGCGCCAGCAGCTTGGCGAGGGGAACTAATGAAAAACTGTTTTTT.

This clone has more than one count but fewer than ten. This chain links TRBV11-2 with TRBJ2-1, with 8 bases identical to TRBD1. Trimming took 2 bases from V and 5 from J; bases not matched to a gene: 17. Germline CDR1 SGHAT, CDR2 FQNNGV. The length of the CDR3 is 19 residues. The CDR3 loop is CASSLRSSTGGTSHNEQFF. CDR3 sequence (DNA): TGTGCCAGCAGCTTAAGGTCGAGTACAGGGGGGACATCTCACAATGAGCAGTTCTTC.

V gene TRBV10-3 combines with J gene TRBJ2-1, with TRBD2 matching over 13 bases. CDR1 and CDR2 (germline): ENHRY, SYGVKD. J gave up 9 bases and V 3 bases, and 8 bases lay outside the gene matches. CDR3 length equals 16 residues. CDR3 DNA sequence: TGTGCCATCAGTGAAAGGACTAGCGGGGGCCCCGGTGAGCAGTTCTTC. Translating gives CAISERTSGGPGEQFF.

The chain is built from TRBV30 and TRBJ1-2; tentatively, D is TRBD1 (6 bases). Germline values: CDR1 GTSNPN, CDR2 SVGIG (reference sequence). The germline V and J ends were trimmed by 5 bases and 0 bases, with 16 bases remaining between them. The CDR3 has 15 amino acids. CDR3 sequence: CAWQGGALTNYGYTF. CDR3 DNA sequence: TGTGCCTGGCAAGGGGGGGCCTTAACTAACTATGGCTACACCTTC.

This clone was found once. The chain combines TRBV19 with TRBJ2-5, with D maybe TRBD2 (6 bases). Trimming stripped 5 bases from V and 2 bases from J, with 15 bases between. CDR3 size: 15 residues. The germline V gene has CDR1 LNHDA and CDR2 SQIVND (reference sequence). CDR3 bases: TGTGCCAGTAGTGGGGTATCTGCGGGGCAAGAGACCCAGTACTTC. It encodes CASSGVSAGQETQYF.